The sequence of this T cell receptor beta chain was determined in a study of shared clonotypes between healthy human individuals. Findings and limits, study-wide: A reduction in generation probabilities was seen for non-shared clonotypes relative to those shared by all four donors.

V lost 3 bases and J 6 bases, leaving 9 bases between the germline ends. Germline values: CDR1 WSHSY, CDR2 SAAADI. CDR3 length: 12 amino acids. Sequenced by immunoSEQ multiplex PCR; TCRdb stores in-frame clones only, minus some. The profile shows about 600,000 clones, roughly 98% of them singletons. Turning to this clone: Its antigen remains unknown.

CD45RO-negative cells were positively selected for CCR7, leaving out terminally differentiated effector memory CD45RA+ cells. This sequence was found in a man aged 30 to 45 in good health. Sequences were obtained from naive CD8+ T cells sorted from blood. The chain employs TRBV10-2 and TRBJ2-7, with a tentative D call TRBD1 (5 bases). CDR3 coding DNA: TGCGCCAGCAGTGAAGACAGTTCCGAGCAGTACTTC. Its translation: CASSEDSSEQYF.